The 9 T cell receptor beta chains reported below all come from one sample, sequenced in a study of T-cell reconstitution after alpha-beta-depleted transplantation in children. A library of TCRbeta sequences, prepared with unique molecular identifiers, was generated. TCRdb analysed the PCR reads with MiXCR anew, one entry per CDR3 protein. The table shows more than 400,000 distinct CDR3 sequences, with 43% occurring only once. The material sequenced was PBMCs, taken before TCRalphabeta/CD19-depleted stem cell transplant. Receptor source: a girl aged 2 to 10 with aplastic anemia, due to receive a stem cell transplant.

The V and J genes are TRBV28 and TRBJ2-1; D gene unclear. CDR3 size: 15 residues. Trimming took 6 bases from V and 2 from J, leaving 14 bases between them. Germline assignment: CDR1 MDHEN and CDR2 SYDVKM. The CDR3 nucleotides are TGTGCCAGCAGCTCAGTACCGAATCCCTACAATGAGCAGTTCTTC. Residues: CASSSVPNPYNEQFF.

The V call is TRBV24-1, the J call TRBJ1-5; the match to TRBD1 covers 9 bases. Trimming cost V 9 bases and J 3 bases; bases outside gene matches: 2. The V gene's germline CDR1 is KGHDR and CDR2 SFDVKD. This CDR3 is 13 amino acids long. CDR3: CATRDRDNQPQHF. The CDR3 DNA reads as TGTGCCACCCGGGACAGGGACAATCAGCCCCAGCATTTT.

This clonotype was counted many times. V gene TRBV5-1 combines with J gene TRBJ2-2; D not certain. Trimming stripped 3 bases from V and 4 bases from J, with 10 bases between. Looked up from germline, CDR1 is SGHRS and CDR2 is YFSETQ. The CDR3 has 14 amino acids. DNA of the CDR3: TGCGCCAGCAGCTGGAGATCGGGCACCGGGGAGCTGTTTTTT. This translates into CASSWRSGTGELFF.

The rearrangement links TRBV6-1 to TRBJ2-2; 10 bases are a match to TRBD1. V lost 7 bases and J lost 3; bases outside the gene matches: 5. Per germline, CDR1 MNHNS and CDR2 SASEGT. The CDR3 has 15 amino acids. For the CDR3, the DNA is TGTGCCAGCATGGCCGGGACAGGGGACACCGGGGAGCTGTTTTTT. It codes for CASMAGTGDTGELFF.

The genes are TRBV5-6 and TRBJ2-5; D might be TRBD1 (6 bases). The CDR3 covers 16 residues. V lost 4 bases and J 5 bases, leaving 21 bases between the germline ends. Germline-derived CDR1 and CDR2 are SGHDT and YYEEEE. CDR3 nucleotide sequence: TGTGCCAGCAGCCCGCCTCGAGGGGTAAGGGGGGAGACCCAGTACTTC. Translating it yields CASSPPRGVRGETQYF. The full variable domain, its missing parts supplied by reference TRBV5-6 and TRBJ2-5, is DAGVTQSPTHLIKTRGQQVTLRCSPKSGHDTVSWYQQALGQGPQFIFQYYEEEERQRGNFPDRFSGHQFPNYSSELNVNALLLGDSALYLCASSPPRGVRGETQYFGPGTRLLVL.

The CDR3 DNA sequence: TGTGCCAGCAGCTCCGGGACTAGCGGGAGGGCCCAAGAGACCCAGTACTTC. As protein: CASSSGTSGRAQETQYF. The V and J genes are TRBV6-1 and TRBJ2-5, with 16 nucleotides matching TRBD2. The ends lost 6 bases at V and 1 base at J; junction bases unmatched: 5. This CDR3 contains 17 residues. Germline V lookup: CDR1 MNHNS, CDR2 SASEGT.

This sequence joins TRBV15 and TRBJ2-7, with D perhaps matching TRBD2 (5 bases). V lost 7 bases and J lost 4, with 11 bases in between. The CDR3 extends over 12 amino acids. Germline CDR1 LNHNV, CDR2 YYDKDF (reference sequence). CDR3 protein: CATTRDSYEQYF. CDR3 in DNA: TGTGCCACCACACGGGATTCATACGAGCAGTACTTC. Using reference TRBV15 and TRBJ2-7 for the parts outside the CDR3, the full variable domain is DAMVIQNPRYQVTQFGKPVTLSCSQTLNHNVMYWYQQKSSQAPKLLFHYYDKDFNNEADTPDNFQSRRPNTSFCFLDIRSPGLGDTAMYLCATTRDSYEQYFGPGTRLTVT.

This sequence joins TRBV4-2 and TRBJ2-7; perhaps D is TRBD1 or TRBD2 (5 bases each). CDR3 length equals 14 residues. With 1 base removed from V and 5 bases from J, the gap between germline ends came to 12 bases. CDR1 is LGHNA, CDR2 YNFKEQ, per germline. The CDR3 here is CASSQGGLAHEQYF. CDR3 nucleotides: TGTGCCAGCAGCCAAGGGGGCCTAGCCCACGAGCAGTACTTC.

On this clonotype: A junction boundary mismatches the germline segment, possibly from a read error. The V call is TRBV27, the J call TRBJ1-5; the D gene is possibly TRBD1 (6 bases). From germline, CDR1 is MNHEY and CDR2 SMNVEV (reference sequence). This CDR3 has 14 residues. CDR3 residues: CASSLWGGGQHQHF. Here the CDR3 DNA reads TGTGCCAGCAGTTTGTGGGGAGGAGGACAGCACCAGCATTTT.